The 28 T cell receptor beta chains below come from one sample, sequenced in a study of CXCR3-negative and CXCR3-positive naive CD8 T cells (dated by TCRdb to between 2017 and 2020). These receptors lack a known antigen. Sequencer: NextSeq 550. The Human TCR Profiling Kit (MiLaboratory) was used to prepare UMI-labeled 5' RACE TRB cDNA libraries. TCRdb reprocessed the reads, reporting each CDR3 protein sequence once and no DNA. The sample's own table lists around 160,000 distinct CDR3 sequences. The ten largest clones take up 0.25% to 0.3% of the sample. What the authors observed across the whole study: Compared with CXCR3-negative naive cells, CXCR3-positive naive cells had TRB CDR3s with higher hydrophobicity (lower Kidera factor 4), lower energy, and higher strength and volume indices.

The sequenced material came from naive CXCR3+ CD8+ T cells from blood. What the cell subset or site label conveys for this sample: CD45RO-CCR7+CD27+CD95- naive CD8+ T cells expressing CXCR3 (TNR3+). The receptors originated from a human donor in good health. Some clones in this sample may be carry-over from other donors' samples.

The chain combines TRBV18 with TRBJ1-2; TCRdb names TRBD1, which stays unverified in the absence of DNA. The germline gives CDR1 KGHSH, CDR2 LQKENI. The CDR3 has 15 residues. CDR3 protein: CASSPPAGPNYGYTF.

The chain employs TRBV7-8 and TRBJ2-7; the D call from TCRdb, TRBD2, cannot be confirmed without DNA. CDR1 and CDR2 from the germline V gene are SGHVS and FQNEAQ. CDR3 length: 15 residues. The CDR3 sequence: CASSLASGGHYEQYF.

The chain couples TRBV4-1 to TRBJ1-2. The CDR3 is made up of 15 amino acids. Germline lookup yields CDR1 MGHRA and CDR2 YSYEKL. The CDR3 loop reads CASSTGPSNPYGYTF.

CDR3 region: CASSQSPARGETQYF. V is TRBV7-2 and J is TRBJ2-5; TCRdb proposes TRBD2, but this gene call is untestable without DNA. This CDR3 spans 15 amino acids. Germline assignment: CDR1 SGHTA and CDR2 FQGNSA.

This CDR3 is CASSLAGMAETQYF. V and J are TRBV12-3 or TRBV12-4 and TRBJ2-5; TCRdb calls TRBD2, which cannot be checked without DNA. This CDR3 contains 14 residues.

The V call is TRBV28, the J call TRBJ2-7; the D gene TCRdb calls, TRBD1, cannot be checked with no DNA. The V gene's germline CDR1 is MDHEN and CDR2 SYDVKM. This CDR3 has 15 amino acids. The CDR3 here is CASSFRGTGKYEQYF.

The chain is built from TRBV7-2 and TRBJ2-5. Germline V gene lookup returns CDR1 SGHTA and CDR2 FQGNSA. CDR3 length: 11 residues. CDR3 loop: CASSHQETQYF.

The gene calls are TRBV29-1 and TRBJ2-1; without DNA, the TCRdb call of TRBD2 cannot be checked. Germline CDR1 reads SQVTM; CDR2 reads ANQGSEA. The CDR3 spans 14 residues. This CDR3 reads CSVEVGDIGDEQFF.

V is TRBV27 and J is TRBJ1-5. The CDR3 consists of 13 residues. The V gene's germline CDR1 is MNHEY and CDR2 SMNVEV (reference sequence). The CDR3 here is CASAEYSNQPQHF.

This rearrangement joins TRBV6-1 to TRBJ2-1; TCRdb indicates TRBD2, and absent DNA this call remains unverified. Germline loops: CDR1 MNHNS, CDR2 SASEGT. This CDR3 region has 15 residues. The CDR3 protein is CASSELGRSAAEQFF.

This sequence joins TRBV15 and TRBJ2-3. The CDR3 is 13 residues long. The germline CDR1 and CDR2 sequences are LNHNV and YYDKDF (reference sequence). CDR3 loop: CATSRARTDTQYF.

The V call is TRBV20-1, the J call TRBJ1-2. The CDR3 contains 14 residues. Germline CDR1 is DFQATT and CDR2 is SNEGSKA (reference sequence). CDR3 residues: CSAHLGQTHYGYTF.

The V gene is TRBV4-1, the J gene TRBJ2-1; the TRBD2 assignment by TCRdb is unverifiable without DNA. Germline V lookup: CDR1 MGHRA, CDR2 YSYEKL. This CDR3 comprises 17 residues. CDR3 sequence: CASSLTAGTWVENEQFF.

The rearrangement links TRBV2 to TRBJ2-7; TCRdb's D call, TRBD1, is unchecked because there is no DNA. The CDR3 length is 12 residues. Germline V gives CDR1 SNHLY, CDR2 FYNNEI. This CDR3 reads CATKGYSYEQYF.

The rearrangement links TRBV29-1 to TRBJ1-1; TCRdb picks TRBD1, but there is no DNA to check that call. Germline lookup yields CDR1 SQVTM and CDR2 ANQGSEA. The CDR3 length is 12 residues. The CDR3: CSVPTDRTEAFF.

The chain employs TRBV29-1 and TRBJ1-2; TCRdb's assignment of TRBD1 cannot be checked, as there is no DNA. The CDR3 spans 14 residues. Germline loops: CDR1 SQVTM, CDR2 ANQGSEA. CDR3 protein: CSVITGVGYHGYTF.

This chain uses TRBV20-1 with TRBJ2-7; TCRdb reports TRBD2, a call that lacks DNA to check it against. This CDR3 spans 14 amino acids. Germline lookup yields CDR1 DFQATT and CDR2 SNEGSKA (reference sequence). CDR3 sequence: CSALRLAGDNEQYF.

The chain employs TRBV24-1 and TRBJ2-2. This CDR3 spans 14 amino acids. Germline V gene data show CDR1 as KGHDR and CDR2 as SFDVKD. This CDR3 is CATSPPENTGELFF.

The chain recombines TRBV2 with TRBJ2-7; the D gene TCRdb calls, TRBD2, cannot be checked with no DNA. Germline V gene data show CDR1 as SNHLY and CDR2 as FYNNEI. This CDR3 spans 13 amino acids. This chain's CDR3 is CASRGLSAYEQYF.

The chain links TRBV28 to TRBJ2-4; TCRdb's D call of TRBD1 is untestable without DNA. CDR1 is MDHEN and CDR2 is SYDVKM in the germline V gene. This CDR3 is built from 14 residues. The CDR3 region is CASSDRVSKGSQYF.

This chain uses TRBV7-2 with TRBJ2-3. The CDR3 has 16 amino acids. Per germline, CDR1 SGHTA and CDR2 FQGNSA. CDR3 in amino acids: CASSSSGRVGTDTQYF.

V is TRBV9 and J is TRBJ2-1; the D gene TCRdb calls, TRBD1, cannot be checked with no DNA. CDR3 length equals 16 residues. The V gene's germline CDR1 is SGDLS and CDR2 YYNGEE. CDR3 sequence: CASSVDETGEYNEQFF.

The chain couples TRBV4-2 to TRBJ1-5. Germline loops: CDR1 LGHNA, CDR2 YNFKEQ. CDR3 length: 15 amino acids. CDR3 sequence reads: CASSQSRNSNQPQHF.

The chain employs TRBV6-6 and TRBJ2-1; the TRBD1 assignment by TCRdb is unverifiable without DNA. The CDR3 is 16 residues long. Germline V CDR1 and CDR2: MNHNY, SVGAGI (reference sequence). This CDR3 is CASSYPPDRGLDEQFF.

The V call is TRBV5-6, the J call TRBJ1-1; absent DNA, TCRdb's TRBD1 call cannot be checked. The CDR3 has 14 residues. The germline CDR1 and CDR2 sequences are SGHDT and YYEEEE. CDR3 residues: CASNLDRLNTEAFF.

The chain couples TRBV29-1 to TRBJ2-7; TCRdb's D call of TRBD1 is untestable without DNA. This CDR3 has 14 residues. Germline values: CDR1 SQVTM, CDR2 ANQGSEA. The CDR3 reads CSVEGTGESYEQYF.

This sequence joins TRBV11-2 and TRBJ2-3; TCRdb's D call, TRBD2, is unchecked because there is no DNA. The CDR3 totals 15 residues. Germline CDR1 reads SGHAT; CDR2 reads FQNNGV. This chain's CDR3 is CASSFSGGSGDTQYF. Combining the CDR3 with reference TRBV11-2 and TRBJ2-3 gives the whole variable domain EAGVAQSPRYKIIEKRQSVAFWCNPISGHATLYWYQQILGQGPKLLIQFQNNGVVDDSQLPKDRFSAERLKGVDSTLKIQPAKLEDSAVYLCASSFSGGSGDTQYFGPGTRLTVL.

V usage is TRBV10-3 and J usage is TRBJ2-7; TCRdb's D call, TRBD1, is unchecked because there is no DNA. The CDR3 covers 14 residues. Germline values: CDR1 ENHRY, CDR2 SYGVKD. The CDR3 protein is CAIMPGQGYHEQYF.